Below, 20 T cell receptor beta chains from the same sample are listed, as sequenced in a study of cytomegalovirus exposure and HLA in healthy donors. The primer mix had 60 Vbeta and 13 Jbeta primers. The assay was immunoSEQ multiplex PCR, and TCRdb's table has in-frame clones only and misses some. Seen here are approximately 140,000 clones, over 70% observed once, and the top ten hold around 4.1%. Sequenced input: PBMCs. The receptors were gathered from a woman aged 40 to 49 in good health and CMV-seronegative.

The chain carries TRBV6-5 and TRBJ2-1; TRBD2 agrees at 11 bases. Germline CDR1 is MNHEY and CDR2 is SVGAGI. The CDR3 consists of 14 residues. The V and J ends lost 7 bases and 5 bases, in that order; junction bases with no gene match: 4. CDR3 amino acids: CASTRGLADNEQFF. The CDR3 coding sequence is TGTGCCAGCACCCGGGGACTAGCGGACAATGAGCAGTTCTTC.

This clone was seen only once. The rearrangement links TRBV29-1 to TRBJ1-1; D is possibly TRBD1 (6 bases). The germline V gene has CDR1 SQVTM and CDR2 ANQGSEA. The CDR3 length is 15 residues. Trimming took off 6 bases at V and 1 base at J, with 18 bases between the two ends. The CDR3 DNA reads TGCAGCGTGAAAGGGGGGGCAAGGGGGAACACTGAAGCTTTCTTT. Its translation is CSVKGGARGNTEAFF.

This clone came up a few times. The chain combines TRBV5-6 with TRBJ2-7, with a weak D call TRBD1 (5 bases). V shed 0 bases and J shed 2 bases, with 12 bases lying between them. The germline V gene has CDR1 SGHDT and CDR2 YYEEEE. The CDR3 consists of 15 residues. CDR3 sequence: CASSLGAGRTYEQYF. The CDR3 DNA follows: TGTGCCAGCAGCTTGGGGGCAGGGCGAACCTACGAGCAGTACTTC.

The rearrangement links TRBV9 to TRBJ2-7; TRBD1 aligns across 9 bases. The V segment lost 4 bases and the J segment 3 bases; nucleotides outside the gene matches: 8. Germline V gene sequence: CDR1 SGDLS, CDR2 YYNGEE. The CDR3 runs to 15 residues. CDR3 protein: CASSSDAGQGYEQYF. The CDR3 DNA follows: TGTGCCAGCAGCTCTGACGCGGGACAGGGCTACGAGCAGTACTTC.

The genes are TRBV5-1 and TRBJ2-3; 8 bases map to TRBD1. Germline CDR1 and CDR2: SGHRS and YFSETQ. J was trimmed by 1 base and V by 4 bases; bases with no gene match: 5. CDR3 length: 15 residues. In DNA form, the CDR3 reads TGCGCCAGCAGCACACAGGGGGGAGGCACAGATACGCAGTATTTT. Its translation is CASSTQGGGTDTQYF.

The chain is built from TRBV2 and TRBJ1-2, with D perhaps matching TRBD1 (5 bases). The CDR3 loop spans 14 amino acids. With 6 bases removed from V and 2 bases from J, the gap between germline ends came to 13 bases. Germline V gives CDR1 SNHLY, CDR2 FYNNEI. The CDR3 protein is CASRGEGPNYGYTF. CDR3 DNA: TGTGCCAGCAGGGGGGAGGGGCCCAACTATGGCTACACCTTC.

The V gene is TRBV19, the J gene TRBJ1-6; D is perhaps TRBD1 (6 bases). V lost 6 bases and J 8 bases, leaving 20 bases between the germline ends. The CDR3 totals 16 residues. Germline CDR1 is LNHDA and CDR2 is SQIVND (reference sequence). For the CDR3, the DNA is TGTGCCAGTAGAAATTTGGTCGGGACATCAGATTCACCCCTCCACTTT. It encodes CASRNLVGTSDSPLHF.

The chain combines TRBV27 with TRBJ1-4, with D perhaps TRBD1 (6 bases). Germline V gene sequence: CDR1 MNHEY, CDR2 SMNVEV (reference sequence). The CDR3 runs to 15 residues. V shed 4 bases and J shed 3 bases, with 12 bases lying between them. This CDR3 reads CASSSPGQPNEKLFF. CDR3 DNA: TGTGCCAGCAGTTCACCGGGACAACCTAATGAAAAACTGTTTTTT.

The V gene is TRBV19, the J gene TRBJ1-2; tentative D call: TRBD1 (5 bases). CDR1 is LNHDA, CDR2 SQIVND, per germline (reference sequence). V was trimmed by 1 base and J by 5 bases, leaving 14 bases between them. The CDR3 runs 15 residues. The CDR3 sequence is CASSIVPGKAYGYTF. The CDR3, as DNA: TGTGCCAGTAGTATAGTTCCAGGGAAGGCGTATGGCTACACCTTC.

The V call is TRBV9, the J call TRBJ1-5; the match to TRBD1 covers 8 bases. V shed 5 bases and J 1 base; nucleotides not matched to a gene: 5. CDR1 is SGDLS and CDR2 is YYNGEE in the germline V gene. This CDR3 has 15 amino acids. Here the CDR3 DNA reads TGTGCCAGCAGTGCTGGACAGGGCAGCAATCAGCCCCAGCATTTT. Translation gives CASSAGQGSNQPQHF.

Regarding this clone: The germline gene is not matched at one end of the junction; a read error may be the cause. The chain is built from TRBV5-1 and TRBJ1-2; D remains unclear. This CDR3 has 15 residues. Germline V gene lookup returns CDR1 SGHRS and CDR2 YFSETQ. The CDR3 protein is CASSLGPRNNYGYPF. CDR3 nucleotide sequence: TGCGCCAGCAGCTTGGGACCTAGAAATAACTATGGCTACCCCTTC.

The rearrangement links TRBV28 to TRBJ2-2; the match to TRBD1 covers 9 bases. This CDR3 spans 16 amino acids. J was trimmed by 1 base and V by 8 bases; bases with no gene match: 8. Per the germline V gene, CDR1 is MDHEN and CDR2 is SYDVKM. The CDR3: CASSGQGSWNTGELFF. For the CDR3, the DNA is TGTGCCAGCTCGGGACAGGGCTCTTGGAACACCGGGGAGCTGTTTTTT.

The chain carries TRBV2 and TRBJ1-1; D is undetermined. The CDR3 spans 14 residues. Germline V gives CDR1 SNHLY, CDR2 FYNNEI. Trimming took off 4 bases at V and 3 bases at J, with 12 bases between the two ends. DNA for the CDR3: TGTGCCAGCAGTGGGAACCGCGGAGACACTGAAGCTTTCTTT. As protein: CASSGNRGDTEAFF.

CDR3 sequence (DNA): TGCAGTGCTAGGGAGGCTTACGAGCAGTACTTC. Protein sequence: CSAREAYEQYF. The rearrangement links TRBV20-1 to TRBJ2-7; weak D call: TRBD2 (5 bases). The ends were cut back, 3 bases at V and 4 bases at J, with 7 bases in the middle. Per germline, CDR1 DFQATT and CDR2 SNEGSKA (reference sequence). This CDR3 region has 11 residues.

The CDR3 here is CASGRTGGEYEQYF. CDR3 bases: TGCGCCAGCGGTCGGACAGGGGGCGAATACGAGCAGTACTTC. The chain couples TRBV5-1 to TRBJ2-7; TRBD1 matches at 11 bases. The CDR3 loop spans 14 amino acids. Germline CDR1 SGHRS, CDR2 YFSETQ. Germline trimming cut 7 bases from V and 4 bases from J; bases unmatched to any gene: 7.

The chain couples TRBV7-9 to TRBJ1-4; D is perhaps TRBD1 (5 bases). V was clipped by 4 bases and J by 5 bases, with 8 bases between them. This CDR3 is 13 amino acids long. Germline CDR1 and CDR2: SEHNR and FQNEAQ (reference sequence). The CDR3 loop is CASSSTENEKLFF. The CDR3 nucleotides read TGTGCCAGCAGCTCGACAGAAAATGAAAAACTGTTTTTT.

The chain has TRBV18 and TRBJ1-6, with D perhaps TRBD1 (5 bases). CDR1 is KGHSH and CDR2 is LQKENI in the germline V gene. The CDR3 extends over 16 amino acids. Trimming pared 2 bases from V and 4 bases from J, leaving 12 bases between. The CDR3 bases are TGTGCCAGCTCACCAAGGCAGGGAACGTATAATTCACCCCTCCACTTT. Residues: CASSPRQGTYNSPLHF.

This clone was detected a few times. The rearrangement joins TRBV19 to TRBJ1-6; 8 bases are a match to TRBD1. This CDR3 has 16 residues. Losses at the gene ends were 9 bases for V and 10 bases for J; bases not matched to a gene: 17. Germline V CDR1 and CDR2: LNHDA, SQIVND (reference sequence). The DNA for the CDR3 is TGTGCCAGCAATGGATTTGGACAGGGTGATACATCACCCCTCCACTTT. Translating gives CASNGFGQGDTSPLHF.

A single count supports this clone. The chain carries TRBV6-5 and TRBJ1-4, with D hard to call. The CDR3 covers 14 residues. CDR1 MNHEY and CDR2 SVGAGI come from the germline V gene. Trimming shortened V by 3 bases and J by 5 bases, and 10 bases separated the two germline ends. Here the CDR3 DNA reads TGTGCCAGCAGTTATGGGCAGCTAAATGAAAAACTGTTTTTT. It translates to CASSYGQLNEKLFF.

This clone was seen only once. The chain employs TRBV13 and TRBJ2-5; 7 bases agree with TRBD2. V shed 3 bases and J 0 bases; nucleotides not matched to a gene: 1. The CDR3 has 14 amino acids. Germline V lookup: CDR1 PRHDT, CDR2 FYEKMQ (reference sequence). The CDR3 region has the DNA TGTGCCAGCAGCTTCGGGGGGAACCAAGAGACCCAGTACTTC. It is translated as CASSFGGNQETQYF.